This entry is about one TCR beta chain. The data originate from a study of spatial heterogeneity in lung cancer. Study as a whole: An average of more than ten raw reads was observed per unique TCR and UMI combination.

Stated time point: sample taken at primary tumor resection. There were 72 donors, all of them untreated patients with early-stage non-small cell lung cancer. Whole RNA, which was extracted from tumor, nontumor lung tissue or frozen PBMC, was sequenced without any cell sorting. TCRdb fed the 5' RACE reads into MiXCR, producing one record per CDR3 protein. This table holds about 92,000 distinct CDR3 sequences, roughly 12% found once. This sample comprised PBMCs, obtained at surgery. This TCR was recovered from a male donor with early-stage non-small cell lung cancer.

The CDR3 region has the DNA TGTGCCAGCAGCGTTACAGGGGACTACACCTTC. Its protein product is CASSVTGDYTF. The V gene is TRBV6-6, the J gene TRBJ1-2; 7 nucleotides line up with TRBD1. V shed 6 bases and J 10 bases; nucleotides not matched to a gene: 5. CDR1 is MNHNY and CDR2 is SVGAGI in the germline V gene (reference sequence). This CDR3 has 11 residues.